The T cell receptor beta chain described here comes from a study of CD8 T cells in ankylosing spondylitis. Germline lookup yields CDR1 SGHRS and CDR2 YFSETQ. The V segment lost 4 bases and the J segment 1 base; nucleotides outside the gene matches: 8. The CDR3 runs to 16 residues. Quantitative barcoded 5'-RACE was used to prepare TCR beta libraries. TCRdb reprocessed the 5' RACE reads via MiXCR and lists one record per CDR3 protein. The sample has roughly 300,000 distinct CDR3 sequences, roughly 8% seen once. In this sample, this clonotype turned up a few times. What it binds is not known. The study, taken as a whole, reports: A TCR beta motif of roughly eight highly homologous variants appeared characteristic of ankylosing spondylitis blood. Matched ankylosing spondylitis synovial fluid reportedly contained a significantly enriched population of disease-linked clones. As for the disease-linked clones, they showed a CD8+ phenotype and occurred at relatively low frequencies in peripheral blood.

The specimen sequenced was blood, either unsorted or a sorted T cell fraction (not recorded which). The chain is built from TRBV5-1 and TRBJ2-1; the match to TRBD2 covers 7 bases. The sequence came from a male donor with ankylosing spondylitis. The CDR3 nucleotides are TGCGCCAGCAGCCAGTACGGGGAGGGTTCCTACAATGAGCAGTTCTTC. Its protein product is CASSQYGEGSYNEQFF.